The clone carrying this TCR beta chain was counted between two and nine times. The CDR3 is made up of 15 amino acids. The germline CDR1 and CDR2 sequences are MDHEN and SYDVKM. V was pared by 6 bases and J by 5 bases, with 8 bases of the junction left unmatched. This specimen belongs to a study of Graves' ophthalmopathy and Graves' hyperthyroidism. Amplified material comprised TCR beta CDR3 regions derived from RNA transcripts. An initial RT-PCR round employing HTBI primers preceded a second-round multiplex PCR. TCRdb recomputed calls from the multiplex PCR reads with MiXCR, one row per CDR3 protein. This table holds under 250,000 distinct CDR3 sequences, just under 30% found once.

Sample: peripheral blood. The clonotype was recovered from a man aged 50 or older with Graves' ophthalmopathy. V and J are TRBV28 and TRBJ2-7; TRBD1 agrees at 12 bases. Here the CDR3 reads CASSKVRDRGHEQYF. As DNA, the CDR3 is TGTGCCAGCAGCAAGGTCCGGGACAGGGGGCACGAGCAGTACTTC.